The 28 T cell receptor beta chains listed next were all sequenced from one sample in a study of T cells in Graves' hyperthyroidism and ophthalmopathy. The CDR3 regions of TCR beta were amplified from RNA transcripts. A first-round RT-PCR of the TCR CDR3 used the HTBI primer set. One entry per CDR3 protein, called by TCRdb with MiXCR from the multiplex PCR reads. This sample has a few hundred thousand distinct CDR3 sequences, with less than 15% found just once. Sequenced sample: blood. The origin of the receptors is a man aged 25-45 years with Graves' hyperthyroidism that later progressed to Graves' ophthalmopathy.

This chain links TRBV24-1 with TRBJ1-2; weak D call: TRBD1 (6 bases). CDR1 KGHDR and CDR2 SFDVKD come from the germline V gene. V gave up 5 bases and J gave up 4 bases, with 25 bases separating them. The CDR3 sequence is 18 residues long. The CDR3 DNA reads as TGTGCCACCAGTGGGGGGGGCACCTCAACCCCAGGAACCTATGGCTACACCTTC. It yields the protein CATSGGGTSTPGTYGYTF.

This chain uses TRBV13 with TRBJ1-4; perhaps TRBD1 as D (6 bases). CDR1 is PRHDT and CDR2 is FYEKMQ in the germline V gene (reference sequence). The CDR3 runs 16 residues. V was cut by 1 base and J by 4 bases, with 13 bases left in between. The CDR3 protein is CASSLATGKGNEKLFF. Written as DNA, the CDR3 is TGTGCCAGCAGCTTAGCTACAGGGAAGGGTAATGAAAAACTGTTTTTT.

The J gene is TRBJ1-6, the V gene TRBV11-2; tentative D call: TRBD1 (5 bases). The germline CDR1 and CDR2 sequences are SGHAT and FQNNGV. V lost 0 bases, J lost 9 bases, and 9 bases lay in between. This CDR3 comprises 14 residues. DNA of the CDR3: TGTGCCAGCAGCTTAGAACCGGGGGGTTCACCCCTCCACTTT. Translating it yields CASSLEPGGSPLHF. The variable domain in full, with the rest retrieved from reference TRBV11-2 and TRBJ1-6, is EAGVAQSPRYKIIEKRQSVAFWCNPISGHATLYWYQQILGQGPKLLIQFQNNGVVDDSQLPKDRFSAERLKGVDSTLKIQPAKLEDSAVYLCASSLEPGGSPLHFGNGTRLTVT.

This clonotype has a count of ten or more. This chain links TRBV11-2 with TRBJ2-5; the D gene is possibly TRBD2 (6 bases). The CDR3 is made up of 14 amino acids. With 3 bases removed from V and 3 bases from J, the gap between germline ends came to 11 bases. CDR1 is SGHAT, CDR2 FQNNGV, per germline. CDR3 in DNA: TGTGCCAGCAGCTTTCTGACGGGGGAAGAGACCCAGTACTTC. Protein: CASSFLTGEETQYF.

This clonotype was recorded a few times. The V gene is TRBV13, the J gene TRBJ2-3; D might be TRBD2 (6 bases). Germline assignment: CDR1 PRHDT and CDR2 FYEKMQ (reference sequence). The CDR3 sequence is 16 residues long. V shed 5 bases and J shed 2 bases, with 17 bases lying between them. CDR3 amino acids: CASSDSGAGPTDTQYF. In DNA, the CDR3 is TGTGCCAGCAGCGACTCTGGGGCGGGGCCCACAGATACGCAGTATTTT.

This clonotype appeared many times. This chain links TRBV28 with TRBJ1-1; 8 bases align to TRBD1. This CDR3 is 17 amino acids long. Germline values: CDR1 MDHEN, CDR2 SYDVKM. Trimming removed 5 bases from V and 5 bases from J; junction bases left unmatched: 16. The CDR3 loop reads CASSPFVRGLRQTEAFF. In nucleotides, the CDR3 is TGTGCCAGCAGTCCCTTTGTCAGGGGGCTCCGGCAAACTGAAGCTTTCTTT.

In regard to this clonotype: A read error may be the cause here, since a much bigger clone is one base away. The chain uses TRBV7-9 and TRBJ2-7; unclear D gene. The germline V and J ends were trimmed by 5 bases and 9 bases, with 11 bases remaining between them. The CDR3 totals 11 residues. CDR1 SEHNR and CDR2 FQNEAQ come from the germline V gene (reference sequence). For the CDR3, the DNA is TGTGCCAGCAGCCCCAGACTCGGGCAGTACTTC. Protein product: CASSPRLGQYF.

The genes are TRBV30 and TRBJ2-7; no clear D gene. The V and J ends lost 0 bases and 6 bases respectively, with 9 bases between them. The CDR3 has 12 residues. Germline V lookup: CDR1 GTSNPN, CDR2 SVGIG (reference sequence). CDR3 protein: CAWSVQATEQYF. CDR3 DNA sequence: TGTGCCTGGAGTGTCCAGGCTACCGAGCAGTACTTC.

This clonotype was seen at least ten times. This chain links TRBV11-2 with TRBJ1-5; D is perhaps TRBD1 (6 bases). V dropped 0 bases and J dropped 5 bases, with 8 bases sitting between them. This CDR3 has 14 residues. Germline loops: CDR1 SGHAT, CDR2 FQNNGV. The CDR3 DNA reads TGTGCCAGCAGCTTAGAGACAGGCGATCAGCCCCAGCATTTT. It codes for CASSLETGDQPQHF.

This clonotype showed up just a few times. The chain is built from TRBV12-3 or TRBV12-4 and TRBJ2-1; 16 bases match TRBD2. The CDR3 runs 15 residues. V dropped 6 bases and J dropped 10; count of bases not matched to a gene: 6. Written as DNA, the CDR3 is TGTGCCAGCAGCCCTGGGACTAGCGGGGGGGAAGAGCAGTTCTTC. This encodes CASSPGTSGGEEQFF.

In its sample, this clonotype was seen many times. This chain joins TRBV9 and TRBJ2-7; 7 positions match TRBD2. In germline, CDR1 is SGDLS, CDR2 YYNGEE. V shed 4 bases, J shed 0 bases, and the junction held 4 bases outside the gene matches. This CDR3 is built from 14 residues. This CDR3 reads CASSPRDYSYEQYF. As DNA, the CDR3 is TGTGCCAGCAGCCCACGGGACTACTCCTACGAGCAGTACTTC.

Ten or more counts support this clonotype. The chain recombines TRBV20-1 with TRBJ1-1; possible D gene TRBD1, 5 bases. Trimming stripped 3 bases from V and 0 bases from J, with 8 bases between. Germline V gene data show CDR1 as DFQATT and CDR2 as SNEGSKA (reference sequence). CDR3 size: 13 residues. The CDR3 DNA reads TGCAGTGCTAGGGGACGGGTGAACACTGAAGCTTTCTTT. Its translation is CSARGRVNTEAFF.

This clonotype was observed a handful of times. The chain is built from TRBV7-6 and TRBJ2-7, with D maybe TRBD1 (6 bases). The V and J ends lost 5 bases and 0 bases respectively, with 11 bases between them. There are 14 residues in the CDR3. Germline lookup yields CDR1 SGHVS and CDR2 FNYEAQ. The chain's CDR3 is CASSDRDNSYEQYF. Written as DNA, the CDR3 is TGTGCCAGCAGCGATAGGGACAACTCCTACGAGCAGTACTTC.

In this sample, this clonotype turned up many times. The chain combines TRBV11-3 with TRBJ2-1; D possibly uses TRBD1 or TRBD2 (5 bases each). Trimming shortened V by 2 bases and J by 4 bases, and 12 bases separated the two germline ends. The CDR3 sequence is 15 residues long. CDR1 is SGHNT, CDR2 YENEEA, per germline. CDR3 loop: CASSLRQGGYNEQFF. Here the CDR3 DNA reads TGTGCCAGCAGCTTAAGGCAGGGCGGGTACAATGAGCAGTTCTTC. Supplemented by reference TRBV11-3 and TRBJ2-1, the full variable domain reads EAGVVQSPRYKIIEKKQPVAFWCNPISGHNTLYWYLQNLGQGPELLIRYENEEAVDDSQLPKDRFSAERLKGVDSTLKIQPAELGDSAVYLCASSLRQGGYNEQFFGPGTRLTVL.

This clonotype was detected many times. This chain links TRBV2 with TRBJ2-7; D not certain. V lost 6 bases and J lost 7, with 22 bases in between. CDR1 and CDR2 from the germline V gene are SNHLY and FYNNEI. The CDR3 is 15 residues long. For the CDR3, the DNA is TGTGCCAGCAGCGTAGGGCTTCTTAGACCGGTTGAGCAGTACTTC. This gives the protein CASSVGLLRPVEQYF.

Of note for this clonotype: With a much larger clone just one base away, this may be a read error. This sequence joins TRBV12-3 or TRBV12-4 and TRBJ1-1; 7 nucleotides align to TRBD1. The CDR3 contains 14 residues. CDR3 DNA sequence: TGTGCCAGCGGTTTATTTTCAGGGGGCACTGAAGCTTTCTTT. This gives the protein CASGLFSGGTEAFF.

This clonotype has ten or more counts. The rearrangement uses TRBV28 and TRBJ1-5; tentative D call: TRBD1 (6 bases). With 4 bases removed from V and 0 bases from J, the gap between germline ends came to 13 bases. The CDR3 consists of 16 residues. Germline lookup yields CDR1 MDHEN and CDR2 SYDVKM. The DNA for the CDR3 is TGTGCCAGCAGTTACAGGGCAGCTTATAGCAATCAGCCCCAGCATTTT. Translated: CASSYRAAYSNQPQHF.

The chain is built from TRBV7-3 and TRBJ2-1, with 7 bases matching TRBD1. The trim removed 5 bases at V and 4 bases at J, leaving 5 bases unmatched. This CDR3 is 14 amino acids long. The V gene's germline CDR1 is SGHTA and CDR2 FQGTGA. For the CDR3, the DNA is TGTGCCAGCAGCCCGGGACAGACTTACAATGAGCAGTTCTTC. It yields the protein CASSPGQTYNEQFF.

This clonotype was found many times. V and J are TRBV4-1 and TRBJ1-1; D uncertain. Germline lookup yields CDR1 MGHRA and CDR2 YSYEKL. The length of the CDR3 is 17 residues. V was shortened by 4 bases and J by 4 bases, with 22 bases between the two germline ends. The CDR3 DNA reads as TGCGCCAGCAGCCTTATCCCCGGTCTGAGTCGAGGCACTGAAGCTTTCTTT. Translation gives CASSLIPGLSRGTEAFF.

This clonotype was detected ten times or more. V is TRBV5-1 and J is TRBJ2-1; the match to TRBD2 covers 7 bases. This CDR3 region has 15 residues. V lost 4 bases to trimming and J lost 2 bases; unmatched junction nucleotides: 6. The germline CDR1 and CDR2 sequences are SGHRS and YFSETQ. CDR3 region: CASSLSGATYNEQFF. CDR3 nucleotide sequence: TGCGCCAGCAGCCTAAGCGGGGCTACCTACAATGAGCAGTTCTTC. Full variable domain (missing parts from reference TRBV5-1 and TRBJ2-1): KAGVTQTPRYLIKTRGQQVTLSCSPISGHRSVSWYQQTPGQGLQFLFEYFSETQRNKGNFPGRFSGRQFSNSRSEMNVSTLELGDSALYLCASSLSGATYNEQFFGPGTRLTVL.

This clonotype was detected ten times or more. The chain carries TRBV12-3 or TRBV12-4 and TRBJ1-5, with D unclear. The CDR3 totals 14 residues. The V end lost 4 bases, the J end lost 0 bases, and 7 bases lay between the germline ends. The CDR3 here is CASSYSASNQPQHF. CDR3 DNA sequence: TGTGCCAGCAGTTATTCAGCTAGCAATCAGCCCCAGCATTTT.

This clonotype occurred many times. This chain joins TRBV28 and TRBJ2-7, with D tentatively TRBD2 (5 bases). This CDR3 is built from 13 residues. Per the germline V gene, CDR1 is MDHEN and CDR2 is SYDVKM. V lost 10 bases and J lost 0, with 13 bases in between. Written as DNA, the CDR3 is TGTGCCACTTATACCGGAGGCTCCTACGAGCAGTACTTC. Translated: CATYTGGSYEQYF.

With regard to this clonotype: Since a much larger clone is just one base distant, this may be a read error. The chain recombines TRBV18 with TRBJ2-7; D gene ambiguous. Germline-derived CDR1 and CDR2 are KGHSH and LQKENI. There are 14 residues in the CDR3. With 3 bases removed from V and 7 bases from J, the gap between germline ends came to 16 bases. CDR3 nucleotides: TGTGCCAGCTCACCGGGATACCCCTCGGGTGAGCAGTACTTC. This encodes CASSPGYPSGEQYF.

This clonotype was detected ten times or more. The CDR3 nucleotides read TGTGCCAGCAGCTCCACGACAGGACCTCTTGAGCAGTACTTC. It codes for CASSSTTGPLEQYF. The chain links TRBV11-3 to TRBJ2-7; D perhaps matches TRBD1 (6 bases). Germline CDR1 and CDR2: SGHNT and YENEEA. With 4 bases removed from V and 7 bases from J, the gap between germline ends came to 17 bases. The CDR3 is 14 amino acids.

This chain connects TRBV20-1 to TRBJ1-4; 8 nucleotides align to TRBD1. This CDR3 region has 14 residues. V dropped 0 bases and J dropped 8; count of bases not matched to a gene: 5. Germline V gene lookup returns CDR1 DFQATT and CDR2 SNEGSKA (reference sequence). CDR3 residues: CSAREAGGVEKLFF. As DNA, the CDR3 is TGCAGTGCTAGAGAGGCAGGGGGCGTCGAAAAACTGTTTTTT.

This clonotype was observed at least ten times. The rearrangement links TRBV12-3 or TRBV12-4 to TRBJ1-4; 8 nucleotides match TRBD1. Trimming took 6 bases from V and 2 from J; bases not matched to a gene: 8. CDR3 length: 16 residues. The CDR3, as DNA: TGTGCCAGCAGCGACAGGGGAAGGGCGACTAATGAAAAACTGTTTTTT. Translating it yields CASSDRGRATNEKLFF.

V and J are TRBV7-2 and TRBJ2-7; the match to TRBD2 covers 9 bases. V lost 5 bases and J lost 0; bases outside the gene matches: 8. The CDR3 is 16 amino acids. From germline, CDR1 is SGHTA and CDR2 FQGNSA. CDR3 loop: CASSRGRGEGSYEQYF. DNA for the CDR3: TGTGCCAGCAGCCGCGGGAGGGGGGAGGGCTCCTACGAGCAGTACTTC.

This clonotype showed up just a few times. V gene TRBV11-3 combines with J gene TRBJ2-1, with D perhaps matching TRBD1 or TRBD2 (5 bases each). The CDR3 runs 15 residues. Trimming removed 6 bases from V and 5 bases from J, with 17 bases in between. Germline V gene sequence: CDR1 SGHNT, CDR2 YENEEA. The CDR3 nucleotides read TGTGCCAGCAGACCTCCCGGGACGCTAAACAATGAGCAGTTCTTC. It encodes CASRPPGTLNNEQFF.